This TCR beta chain was captured in a study of blood T cell repertoires in COVID-19. Cohort allocation depended upon clinical history that participants reported. Recovered Cohort 3 donors showed two negative PCRs, clearance, or symptom resolution. Methods used by the authors: From reference gene primer amplification, estimates of nucleated cell counts were derived. Libraries were prepared by immunoSEQ multiplex PCR; TCRdb keeps only in-frame clonotypes and omits some of them. V, J and clone size reflect that table, while D and trimming were determined from the DNA. The data hold some 260,000 clones, with roughly 90% observed a single time. CDR1 and CDR2 from the germline V gene are SGHTA and FQGTGA. CDR3 length: 14 residues. V was cut by 1 base and J by 8 bases, with 14 bases left in between.

The V gene is TRBV7-3, the J gene TRBJ1-2, with D possibly being TRBD1 (5 bases). The sequence was obtained from a man aged 40-50 years who had recovered from COVID-19. The sample comprised PBMCs or T cells enriched from blood (not recorded which). The CDR3 loop reads CASSLMGQGGGYTF. CDR3 bases: TGTGCCAGCAGCTTAATGGGGCAGGGAGGAGGCTACACCTTC.